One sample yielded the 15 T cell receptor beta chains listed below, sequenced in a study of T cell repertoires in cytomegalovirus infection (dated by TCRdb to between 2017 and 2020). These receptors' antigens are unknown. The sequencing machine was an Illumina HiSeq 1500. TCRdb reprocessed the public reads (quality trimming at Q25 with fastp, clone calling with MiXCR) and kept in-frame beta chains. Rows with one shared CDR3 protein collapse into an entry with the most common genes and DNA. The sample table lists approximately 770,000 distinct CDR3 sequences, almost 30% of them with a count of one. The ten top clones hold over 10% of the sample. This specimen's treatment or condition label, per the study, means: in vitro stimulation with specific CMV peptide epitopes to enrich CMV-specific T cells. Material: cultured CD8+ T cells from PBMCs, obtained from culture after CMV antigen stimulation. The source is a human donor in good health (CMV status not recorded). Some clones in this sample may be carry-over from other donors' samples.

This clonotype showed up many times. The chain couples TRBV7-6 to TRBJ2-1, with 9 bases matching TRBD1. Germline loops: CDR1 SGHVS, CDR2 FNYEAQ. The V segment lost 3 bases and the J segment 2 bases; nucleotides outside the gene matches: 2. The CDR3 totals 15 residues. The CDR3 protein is CASSFTGGAYNEQFF. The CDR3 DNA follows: TGTGCCAGCAGCTTCACAGGGGGCGCCTACAATGAGCAGTTCTTC.

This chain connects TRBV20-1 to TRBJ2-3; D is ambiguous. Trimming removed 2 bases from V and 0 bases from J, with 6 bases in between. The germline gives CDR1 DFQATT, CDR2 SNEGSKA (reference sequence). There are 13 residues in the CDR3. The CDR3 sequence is CSARQISTDTQYF. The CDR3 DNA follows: TGCAGTGCTAGACAGATTAGCACAGATACGCAGTATTTT.

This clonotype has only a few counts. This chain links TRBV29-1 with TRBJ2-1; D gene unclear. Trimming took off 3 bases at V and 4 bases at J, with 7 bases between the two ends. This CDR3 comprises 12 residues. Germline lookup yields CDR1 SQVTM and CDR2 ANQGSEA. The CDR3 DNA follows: TGCAGCGTTGACGAGAAATACAATGAGCAGTTCTTC. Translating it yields CSVDEKYNEQFF.

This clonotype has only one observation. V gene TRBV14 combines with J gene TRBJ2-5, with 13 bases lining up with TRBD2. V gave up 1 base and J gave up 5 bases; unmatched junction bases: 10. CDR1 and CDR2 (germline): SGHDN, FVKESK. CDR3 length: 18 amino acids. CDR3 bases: TGTGCCAGCAGCCAAGTGCGACTAGCGGGGGGCCGGTGGGAGACCCAGTACTTC. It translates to CASSQVRLAGGRWETQYF.

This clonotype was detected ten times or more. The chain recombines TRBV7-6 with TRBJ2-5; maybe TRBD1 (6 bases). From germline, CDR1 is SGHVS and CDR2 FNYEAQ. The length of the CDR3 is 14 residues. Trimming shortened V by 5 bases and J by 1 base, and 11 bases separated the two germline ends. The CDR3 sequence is CASSPGRGQETQYF. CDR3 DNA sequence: TGTGCCAGCAGCCCCGGCAGGGGCCAAGAGACCCAGTACTTC.

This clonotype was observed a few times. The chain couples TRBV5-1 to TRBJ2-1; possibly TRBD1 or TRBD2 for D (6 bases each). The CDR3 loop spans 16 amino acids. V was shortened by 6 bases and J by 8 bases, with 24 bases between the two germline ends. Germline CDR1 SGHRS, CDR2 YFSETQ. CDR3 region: CASTPGWGAAIDEQFF. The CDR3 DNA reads TGCGCCAGCACCCCGGGGTGGGGGGCCGCCATCGATGAGCAGTTCTTC.

The CDR3 bases are TGTGCCAGCAGCTCCTCGGTGGACACCGGGGAGCTGTTTTTT. Translating gives CASSSSVDTGELFF. This rearrangement joins TRBV7-9 to TRBJ2-2, with D hard to call. V lost 4 bases to trimming and J lost 3 bases, with 9 bases between them. The CDR3 contains 14 residues. Per germline, CDR1 SEHNR and CDR2 FQNEAQ (reference sequence). The full variable domain, with the rest looked up from reference TRBV7-9 and TRBJ2-2, is DTGVSQNPRHKITKRGQNVTFRCDPISEHNRLYWYRQTLGQGPEFLTYFQNEAQLEKSRLLSDRFSAERPKGSFSTLEIQRTEQGDSAMYLCASSSSVDTGELFFGEGSRLTVL.

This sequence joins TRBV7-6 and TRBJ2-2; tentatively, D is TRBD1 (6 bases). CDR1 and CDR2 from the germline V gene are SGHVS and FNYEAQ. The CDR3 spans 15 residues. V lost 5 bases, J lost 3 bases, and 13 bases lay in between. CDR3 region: CASSPTTGYTGELFF. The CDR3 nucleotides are TGTGCCAGCAGCCCAACGACAGGTTACACCGGGGAGCTGTTTTTT.

CDR3 bases: TGTGCCAGCAGCTTAGACGGACGAGGCAATCAGCCCCAGCATTTT. Translation gives CASSLDGRGNQPQHF. The V gene is TRBV7-6, the J gene TRBJ1-5; D ambiguous. Deletions cut 1 base from V and 2 bases from J, with 9 bases between. Germline lookup yields CDR1 SGHVS and CDR2 FNYEAQ. This CDR3 has 15 amino acids.

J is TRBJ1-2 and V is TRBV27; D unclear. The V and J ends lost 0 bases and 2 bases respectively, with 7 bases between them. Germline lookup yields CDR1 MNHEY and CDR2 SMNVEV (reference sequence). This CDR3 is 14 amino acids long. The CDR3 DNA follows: TGTGCCAGCAGTTTATCGTCGGGAAACTATGGCTACACCTTC. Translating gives CASSLSSGNYGYTF.

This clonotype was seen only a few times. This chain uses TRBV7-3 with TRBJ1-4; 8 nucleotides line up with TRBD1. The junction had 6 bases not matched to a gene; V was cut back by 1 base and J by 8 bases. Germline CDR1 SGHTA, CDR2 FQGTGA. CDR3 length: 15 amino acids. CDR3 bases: TGTGCCAGCAGCTTAATTAGACAGGGGAACGAAAAACTGTTTTTT. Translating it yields CASSLIRQGNEKLFF.

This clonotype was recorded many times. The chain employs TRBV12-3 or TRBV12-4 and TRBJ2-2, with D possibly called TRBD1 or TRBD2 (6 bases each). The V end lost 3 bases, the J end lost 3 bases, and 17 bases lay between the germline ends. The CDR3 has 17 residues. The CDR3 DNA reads TGTGCCAGCAGTTTTCTTCCAGGGGAGGAGGACACCGGGGAGCTGTTTTTT. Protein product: CASSFLPGEEDTGELFF.

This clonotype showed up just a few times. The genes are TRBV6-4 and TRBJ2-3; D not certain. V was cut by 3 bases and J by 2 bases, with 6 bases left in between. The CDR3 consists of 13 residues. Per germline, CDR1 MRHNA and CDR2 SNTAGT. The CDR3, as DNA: TGTGCCAGCAGTGAAGCGATCACAGATACGCAGTATTTT. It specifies CASSEAITDTQYF.

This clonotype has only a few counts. In nucleotides, the CDR3 is TGCAGTGCTACCGCCTATGGTATGGGCACTGAAGCTTTCTTT. It encodes CSATAYGMGTEAFF. The rearrangement joins TRBV20-1 to TRBJ1-1; D is unclear. CDR1 is DFQATT and CDR2 is SNEGSKA in the germline V gene (reference sequence). Trimming removed 4 bases from V and 4 bases from J, with 16 bases in between. This CDR3 contains 14 residues.

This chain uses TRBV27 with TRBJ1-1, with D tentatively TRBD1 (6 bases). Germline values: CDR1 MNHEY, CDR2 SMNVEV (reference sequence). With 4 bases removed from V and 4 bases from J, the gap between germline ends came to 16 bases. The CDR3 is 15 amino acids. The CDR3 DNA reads TGTGCCAGCAGTTCCTCCTTCGGGGGGCTCACTGAAGCTTTCTTT. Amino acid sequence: CASSSSFGGLTEAFF.